The next 21 T cell receptor beta chains were all read from a single sample in a study of T-cell memory formation after mild COVID-19. TCRdb recomputed calls from the 5' RACE reads with MiXCR, one row per CDR3 protein. The table lists tens of thousands of distinct CDR3 sequences, around 12% of them singletons. Sequencing input: PBMCs or a T cell subset sorted from them (not recorded which). Receptors originate from a man aged 18 to 29 who had mild COVID-19 (a few samples of this study predate the infection). Cell type and time point are not known.

In this sample, this clonotype turned up a few times. The chain has TRBV5-1 and TRBJ2-5; 12 bases line up with TRBD2. J lost 5 bases, V lost 9 bases, and 14 bases had no gene match. CDR1 and CDR2 (germline): SGHRS, YFSETQ. This CDR3 has 16 amino acids. The CDR3, as DNA: TGCGCCACGTCAATCACTAGCGGGGGGCGTGAGGAGACCCAGTACTTC. Amino acids: CATSITSGGREETQYF.

This clonotype was seen ten or more times. The chain couples TRBV18 to TRBJ2-1; D remains ambiguous. V was cut by 3 bases and J by 5 bases, with 8 bases left in between. The CDR3 extends over 13 amino acids. CDR1 is KGHSH, CDR2 LQKENI, per germline. The CDR3 reads CASSPSWDNEQFF. CDR3 nucleotide sequence: TGTGCCAGCTCACCGTCGTGGGACAATGAGCAGTTCTTC.

The chain carries TRBV7-4 and TRBJ2-7; D may be TRBD1 (5 bases). Between the trimmed V and J ends, which lost 5 bases and 1 base, there was a span of 12 bases. The CDR3 has 14 amino acids. In germline, CDR1 is SGHVT, CDR2 SQSDAQ. The CDR3 is CASSPRTPSYEQYV. The DNA for the CDR3 is TGTGCCAGCAGCCCACGGACACCTTCCTACGAGCAGTACGTC.

Remarks on this clonotype: Lacking the conserved final phenylalanine or tryptophan, this CDR3 likely reflects a read error. It is unclear where the CDR3 begins or ends on the DNA, so no DNA is shown, and the CDR3 is as TCRdb lists it. The chain's CDR3 is CASSEGRNALL. The rearrangement links TRBV2 to TRBJ2-7; whether TRBD1, the table's D call, matches the DNA was not checked. The CDR3 contains 11 residues when both ends are counted. The V gene's germline CDR1 is SNHLY and CDR2 FYNNEI.

This clonotype was seen repeatedly, ten times or more. This chain links TRBV25-1 with TRBJ2-4, with 11 bases matching TRBD2. The CDR3 is 13 amino acids. V lost 8 bases and J lost 12; bases outside the gene matches: 9. The germline gives CDR1 MGHDK, CDR2 SYGVNS. The CDR3 region has the DNA TGTGCCAGCGGCCCACTAGCGGGGGCGCATCAGTACTTC. Residues: CASGPLAGAHQYF.

J is TRBJ2-3 and V is TRBV5-5, with TRBD2 matching over 10 bases. This CDR3 is 13 amino acids long. V lost 8 bases, J lost 1 base, and 1 base stayed unmatched. Germline-derived CDR1 and CDR2 are SGHKS and YYEKEE (reference sequence). CDR3 sequence: CASGLAGTDTQYF. The CDR3 nucleotides are TGTGCCAGTGGACTAGCGGGCACAGATACGCAGTATTTT.

The sample holds many counts of this clonotype. The CDR3 bases are TGTGCTAGTGGTCTCAGTTTGATGGTACTCCCGCCGGGAGATGAGCAGTTCTTC. This gives the protein CASGLSLMVLPPGDEQFF. The chain employs TRBV12-5 and TRBJ2-1; D is possibly TRBD2 (6 bases). Germline V gene lookup returns CDR1 LGHNT and CDR2 FRNRAP. There are 18 residues in the CDR3. Deletions cut 5 bases from V and 8 bases from J, with 28 bases between. The full variable domain, rest sourced from reference TRBV12-5 and TRBJ2-1, is DARVTQTPRHKVTEMGQEVTMRCQPILGHNTVFWYRQTMMQGLELLAYFRNRAPLDDSGMPKDRFSAEMPDATLATLKIQPSEPRDSAVYFCASGLSLMVLPPGDEQFFGPGTRLTVL.

V and J are TRBV9 and TRBJ2-3; TRBD2 agrees at 14 bases. The CDR3 length is 16 residues. CDR1 is SGDLS, CDR2 YYNGEE, per germline. The ends lost 2 bases at V and 4 bases at J; junction bases unmatched: 3. CDR3 in DNA: TGTGCCAGCAGCGTGACTAGCGGGGGGGCGGCAGATACGCAGTATTTT. Its translation: CASSVTSGGAADTQYF.

This clonotype is a singleton in its sample. The rearrangement uses TRBV7-2 and TRBJ1-6, with no clear D. The germline CDR1 and CDR2 sequences are SGHTA and FQGNSA. Trimming removed 1 base from V and 8 bases from J, with 6 bases in between. The CDR3 loop spans 13 amino acids. The CDR3, as DNA: TGTGCCAGCAGCTTAGGTACCCATTCACCCCTCCACTTT. Amino acid sequence: CASSLGTHSPLHF.

This clonotype was recorded a few times. CDR3 in DNA: TGTGCCAGCAGTTCCCGACACGGCTCCTACGAGCAGTACGTC. Its protein is CASSSRHGSYEQYV. This chain joins TRBV6-2 or TRBV6-3 and TRBJ2-7; D not resolved. Trimming removed 4 bases from V and 0 bases from J, with 10 bases in between. Per the germline V gene, CDR1 is MNHEY and CDR2 is SVGEGT. The CDR3 totals 14 residues.

As for this clonotype: With a much larger clone just one base away, this may be a read error. The chain recombines TRBV11-2 with TRBJ2-5, with TRBD2 as a possible D gene (6 bases). There are 14 residues in the CDR3. CDR1 is SGHAT, CDR2 FQNNGV, per germline. The DNA for the CDR3 is TGTGCCAGCAGCTCCCGAAGGATAGCGGAGACCCATTACTTC. Translated: CASSSRRIAETHYF.

In this sample, this clonotype turned up a few times. The rearrangement joins TRBV20-1 to TRBJ1-3; TRBD1 matches at 7 bases. V trimming: 5 bases; J trimming: 0 bases; junction bases outside the gene matches: 7. The CDR3 length is 15 residues. Germline V gives CDR1 DFQATT, CDR2 SNEGSKA (reference sequence). In DNA, the CDR3 is TGCAGTGCTCCGGACAGGACCCGCTCTGGAAACACCATATATTTT. Its protein product is CSAPDRTRSGNTIYF.

The sample holds many counts of this clonotype. V is TRBV5-1 and J is TRBJ2-3; either TRBD1 or TRBD2 may supply D (5 bases each). This CDR3 comprises 18 residues. Trimming cost V 2 bases and J 4 bases, with 23 bases left between them. In germline, CDR1 is SGHRS, CDR2 YFSETQ. The CDR3 DNA reads as TGCGCCAGCAGCTTTCGGTTTCAAGGGACCCCCGTGGCAGATACGCAGTATTTT. Residues: CASSFRFQGTPVADTQYF. Full variable domain (missing parts from reference TRBV5-1 and TRBJ2-3): KAGVTQTPRYLIKTRGQQVTLSCSPISGHRSVSWYQQTPGQGLQFLFEYFSETQRNKGNFPGRFSGRQFSNSRSEMNVSTLELGDSALYLCASSFRFQGTPVADTQYFGPGTRLTVL.

This clonotype was counted only a few times. The rearrangement links TRBV15 to TRBJ2-3; the D is unclear. CDR1 and CDR2 from the germline V gene are LNHNV and YYDKDF (reference sequence). V was trimmed by 9 bases and J by 0 bases, leaving 16 bases between them. The CDR3 is made up of 15 amino acids. The CDR3: CATTQGRSSTDTQYF. DNA for the CDR3: TGTGCCACAACCCAAGGCAGATCTAGCACAGATACGCAGTATTTT.

The J gene is TRBJ2-3, the V gene TRBV7-9; 15 bases line up with TRBD2. CDR1 and CDR2 (germline): SEHNR, FQNEAQ (reference sequence). J was trimmed by 6 bases and V by 4 bases; bases with no gene match: 8. There are 17 residues in the CDR3. The CDR3 reads CASSSGLAGGYGDTQYF. The CDR3 nucleotides read TGTGCCAGCAGCTCGGGACTAGCGGGGGGATACGGGGATACGCAGTATTTT. Complete variable domain (other parts from reference TRBV7-9 and TRBJ2-3): DTGVSQNPRHKITKRGQNVTFRCDPISEHNRLYWYRQTLGQGPEFLTYFQNEAQLEKSRLLSDRFSAERPKGSFSTLEIQRTEQGDSAMYLCASSSGLAGGYGDTQYFGPGTRLTVL.

This clonotype was seen ten or more times. The CDR3 DNA reads as TGTGCCAGCAGCCCCTCCACTAGCGGGGGGGCCGAAGAGACCCAGTACTTC. Translated: CASSPSTSGGAEETQYF. The rearrangement links TRBV4-2 to TRBJ2-5; 13 bases fit TRBD2. Trimming took 4 bases from V and 3 from J; bases not matched to a gene: 8. The CDR3 totals 17 residues. The V gene's germline CDR1 is LGHNA and CDR2 YNFKEQ.

This clonotype turned up a few times. This chain connects TRBV27 to TRBJ2-1; D may match TRBD1 or TRBD2 (5 bases each). The V gene's germline CDR1 is MNHEY and CDR2 SMNVEV (reference sequence). V lost 2 bases and J lost 3, with 23 bases in between. The CDR3 loop spans 19 amino acids. In nucleotides, the CDR3 is TGTGCCAGCAGTTTAGCGGAAGCGGACAAGAGGAAGAACTACAATGAGCAGTTCTTC. It translates to CASSLAEADKRKNYNEQFF.

The chain joins TRBV25-1 to TRBJ1-2, with 9 bases aligning to TRBD1. CDR3 length: 15 amino acids. V gave up 4 bases and J gave up 4 bases; unmatched junction bases: 7. The germline gives CDR1 MGHDK, CDR2 SYGVNS. The CDR3 DNA follows: TGTGCCAGCAGTGCCGGGACAGGGAGAACCTATGGCTACACCTTC. Its protein product is CASSAGTGRTYGYTF.

CDR3 bases: TGTGCCAGCAGCAAAGACGCGGGGGCGGCAGATACGCAGTATTTT. It is translated as CASSKDAGAADTQYF. V usage is TRBV7-2 and J usage is TRBJ2-3; D is possibly TRBD2 (7 bases). The V end lost 5 bases, the J end lost 4 bases, and 16 bases lay between the germline ends. The CDR3 length is 15 residues. Germline V gene lookup returns CDR1 SGHTA and CDR2 FQGNSA.

The V call is TRBV6-6, the J call TRBJ1-5, with D unclear. CDR1 is MNHNY, CDR2 SVGAGI, per germline (reference sequence). V was shortened by 2 bases and J by 1 base, with 3 bases between the two germline ends. This CDR3 is built from 13 residues. CDR3 residues: CASSYPSNQPQHF. The CDR3 DNA reads TGTGCCAGCAGTTACCCAAGCAATCAGCCCCAGCATTTT.

Here the CDR3 DNA reads TGTGCCAGCAGCCCCCTCGACAGGGGCGTTCAAGAGACCCAGTACTTC. It yields the protein CASSPLDRGVQETQYF. The chain combines TRBV14 with TRBJ2-5; 8 bases match TRBD1. Germline assignment: CDR1 SGHDN and CDR2 FVKESK. CDR3 length: 16 amino acids. The V gene end was trimmed by 4 bases and the J gene end by 2 bases; junction bases not matched to a gene: 9.